The 32 T cell receptor beta chains below come from one sample, sequenced in a study of Graves' ophthalmopathy and Graves' hyperthyroidism. As the template, RNA transcripts were used to amplify TCR beta CDR3 regions. An opening RT-PCR round employed HTBI primers and preceded a second-round multiplex PCR. TCRdb re-called the multiplex PCR reads through MiXCR, storing one row per CDR3 protein. The table records 170,000 or so distinct CDR3 sequences, over 35% of them present only once. The specimen was peripheral blood. The receptors shown here come from a woman aged 40 to 49 with Graves' ophthalmopathy.

Ten or more counts support this clonotype. The chain links TRBV6-1 to TRBJ1-2; D not certain. The germline V gene has CDR1 MNHNS and CDR2 SASEGT. There are 14 residues in the CDR3. Trimming removed 4 bases from V and 4 bases from J, with 13 bases in between. This CDR3 reads CASSVEGDPYGYTF. The CDR3 DNA follows: TGTGCCAGCAGTGTCGAGGGAGACCCCTATGGCTACACCTTC.

This clonotype was detected ten times or more. This chain uses TRBV6-5 with TRBJ2-4; TRBD2 agrees at 15 bases. J was trimmed by 2 bases and V by 5 bases; bases with no gene match: 7. Germline CDR1 and CDR2: MNHEY and SVGAGI. The CDR3 runs to 18 residues. Here the CDR3 DNA reads TGTGCCAGCAGTCCGGGACTAGCGGGGGGCCGATCCAAAAACATTCAGTACTTC. As protein: CASSPGLAGGRSKNIQYF.

This clonotype was found a few times. No DNA is shown, since the ends of the CDR3 on it are uncertain; the CDR3 is the one TCRdb lists. This sequence joins TRBV24-1 and TRBJ2-2; TRBD1 is the table's D call and was not checked against the DNA. The CDR3 length equals 16 residues, ends included. Germline V gene data show CDR1 as KGHDR and CDR2 as SFDVKD. CDR3 sequence: CATSDLGGQSTGSCFF.

This clonotype has ten or more counts. This rearrangement joins TRBV28 to TRBJ2-1, with TRBD1 identical over 8 bases. V lost 5 bases, J lost 2 bases, and 5 bases stayed unmatched. This CDR3 is 15 amino acids long. The germline CDR1 and CDR2 sequences are MDHEN and SYDVKM. The CDR3 spells CASSLTGAAYNEQFF. CDR3 coding DNA: TGTGCCAGCAGTCTGACAGGGGCCGCCTACAATGAGCAGTTCTTC.

This clonotype was detected many times. The rearrangement joins TRBV27 to TRBJ1-1; D is unclear. The CDR3 length is 15 residues. CDR1 MNHEY and CDR2 SMNVEV come from the germline V gene (reference sequence). The V and J ends lost 2 bases and 0 bases respectively, with 10 bases between them. The CDR3 DNA sequence: TGTGCCAGCAGTTTACTACCAGGACTGAACACTGAAGCTTTCTTT. As protein: CASSLLPGLNTEAFF.

There are a few counts of this clonotype. This rearrangement joins TRBV7-8 to TRBJ1-2; D ambiguous. The V gene's germline CDR1 is SGHVS and CDR2 FQNEAQ. There are 14 residues in the CDR3. Trimming stripped 0 bases from V and 4 bases from J, with 9 bases between. CDR3 protein: CASSLATNLYGYTF. In nucleotides, the CDR3 is TGTGCCAGCAGCTTAGCAACTAACCTCTATGGCTACACCTTC.

In its sample, this clonotype was seen many times. This chain links TRBV12-3 or TRBV12-4 with TRBJ1-6, with no clear D. V gave up 3 bases and J gave up 6 bases, with 15 bases separating them. The CDR3 is 16 residues long. The CDR3 protein is CASSLGRRTLNSPLHF. In DNA form, the CDR3 reads TGTGCCAGCAGTTTGGGCAGACGAACGCTTAATTCACCCCTCCACTTT.

The chain combines TRBV27 with TRBJ1-1, with TRBD1 as a possible D gene (6 bases). Germline values: CDR1 MNHEY, CDR2 SMNVEV (reference sequence). This CDR3 contains 12 residues. Deletions cut 4 bases from V and 9 bases from J, with 12 bases between. For the CDR3, the DNA is TGTGCCAGCAGTTCGGACAGTTCTAAAGCTTTCTTT. Amino acids: CASSSDSSKAFF.

This clonotype was observed at least ten times. The V call is TRBV4-1, the J call TRBJ2-5, with D unresolved. CDR3 length equals 13 residues. The V end was cut by 1 base, the J end by 5 bases, with 8 bases between. Germline lookup yields CDR1 MGHRA and CDR2 YSYEKL. The DNA of the CDR3 is TGCGCCAGCAGCCAAGTAGGTCGGGAGACCCAGTACTTC. Its translation: CASSQVGRETQYF.

The rearrangement links TRBV2 to TRBJ1-2, with 10 bases fitting TRBD1. The CDR3 sequence is 13 residues long. Trimming at V came to 5 bases and at J to 6 bases, leaving 3 bases not matched to a gene. Germline assignment: CDR1 SNHLY and CDR2 FYNNEI. The CDR3, as DNA: TGTGCCAGCAGTAGACAGGGGGCGAATGGCTACACCTTC. It codes for CASSRQGANGYTF.

This clonotype has a count of ten or more. The chain uses TRBV6-2 or TRBV6-3 and TRBJ2-7, with D perhaps matching TRBD2 (5 bases). V shed 8 bases and J shed 7 bases, with 15 bases lying between them. Per germline, CDR1 MNHEY and CDR2 SVGEGT. The CDR3 is made up of 12 amino acids. In nucleotides, the CDR3 is TGTGCCAGCGGTGCCCTACCGGGGGAGCAGTACTTC. Its protein product is CASGALPGEQYF.

This chain joins TRBV12-3 or TRBV12-4 and TRBJ1-2, with 7 nucleotides matching TRBD1. V lost 10 bases, J lost 8 bases, and 13 bases stayed unmatched. The CDR3 totals 13 residues. The CDR3 region has the DNA TGTGCCACCACCCTCACAGGGGCTAACGGCTACACCTTC. Its protein is CATTLTGANGYTF.

This clonotype has a count of ten or more. The CDR3 loop reads CASSYSTGLMKETQYF. The CDR3 DNA sequence: TGTGCCAGCAGTTACTCGACGGGACTAATGAAAGAGACCCAGTACTTC. The genes are TRBV6-5 and TRBJ2-5, with 7 bases that match TRBD2. The CDR3 consists of 16 residues. Germline CDR1 reads MNHEY; CDR2 reads SVGAGI. With 0 bases clipped from V and 3 bases from J, the junction kept 7 bases outside the gene matches.

This clonotype was observed at least ten times. Written as DNA, the CDR3 is TGTGCCACCAGTGATTATGGCGCCGGCACCGGGGAGCTGTTTTTT. Encoded protein: CATSDYGAGTGELFF. The J gene is TRBJ2-2, the V gene TRBV24-1; no firm D call. CDR3 length: 15 residues. Germline V gene sequence: CDR1 KGHDR, CDR2 SFDVKD. The V gene lost 2 bases and the J gene lost 4 bases, with 10 bases spanning the gap.

V usage is TRBV6-2 or TRBV6-3 and J usage is TRBJ2-7; 8 bases line up with TRBD2. The length of the CDR3 is 18 residues. CDR1 is MNHEY and CDR2 is SVGEGT in the germline V gene. The V segment lost 3 bases and the J segment 1 base; nucleotides outside the gene matches: 14. The CDR3 DNA is TGTGCCAGCAGTTATTACCGTGGAGCGGGAGAAACGTCCTACGAGCAGTACTTC. Protein product: CASSYYRGAGETSYEQYF.

This clonotype occurred many times. The V call is TRBV28, the J call TRBJ2-7, with a possible D match to TRBD1 (6 bases). Between the trimmed V and J ends, which lost 4 bases and 12 bases, there was a span of 16 bases. Germline-derived CDR1 and CDR2 are MDHEN and SYDVKM. The CDR3 totals 12 residues. CDR3 nucleotide sequence: TGTGCCAGCAGTTATGGGGGCCGGGTAAGGTACTTC. This translates into CASSYGGRVRYF.

The table lists this clonotype with many counts. The chain has TRBV28 and TRBJ2-7, with 7 bases that match TRBD2. Germline V CDR1 and CDR2: MDHEN, SYDVKM. V lost 1 base to trimming and J lost 5 bases; unmatched junction nucleotides: 11. The CDR3 is 16 residues long. CDR3 sequence: CASSLYGEGNFNEQYF. Here the CDR3 DNA reads TGTGCCAGCAGTTTATATGGGGAGGGGAATTTCAACGAGCAGTACTTC.

This clonotype was seen many times. The gene calls are TRBV29-1 and TRBJ1-1; possible D gene TRBD1, 6 bases. Looked up from germline, CDR1 is SQVTM and CDR2 is ANQGSEA. This CDR3 has 12 residues. V dropped 6 bases and J dropped 5 bases, with 13 bases sitting between them. The CDR3 is CSVDRSMTEAFF. The CDR3 DNA follows: TGCAGCGTAGACAGGTCAATGACTGAAGCTTTCTTT.

The chain carries TRBV7-3 and TRBJ2-7; D is perhaps TRBD2 (6 bases). This CDR3 is 14 amino acids long. The germline V and J ends were trimmed by 5 bases and 0 bases, with 11 bases remaining between them. Germline CDR1 SGHTA, CDR2 FQGTGA. The CDR3 reads CASSPGDFSYEQYF. DNA of the CDR3: TGTGCCAGCAGCCCGGGGGACTTCTCCTACGAGCAGTACTTC.

This clonotype came up many times. This chain uses TRBV6-2 or TRBV6-3 with TRBJ2-7, with 9 bases lining up with TRBD2. The germline V gene encodes CDR1 MNHEY and CDR2 SVGEGT. V was pared by 5 bases and J by 1 base, with 6 bases of the junction left unmatched. This CDR3 has 15 residues. CDR3 DNA: TGTGCCAGCAGTCCCAGCGGGGGGAGGTCCTACGAGCAGTACTTC. This codes for CASSPSGGRSYEQYF.

This clonotype has ten or more counts. Germline is not matched at one junction end, which may reflect a read error. This sequence joins TRBV10-3 and TRBJ2-7; D is unclear. The V gene's germline CDR1 is ENHRY and CDR2 SYGVKD. The CDR3 is 11 amino acids. CDR3 in amino acids: CAISDDRQASF. DNA of the CDR3: TGTGCCATCAGTGATGATAGGCAGGCGTCGTTC.

This clonotype was recorded at least ten times. The chain links TRBV6-5 to TRBJ2-4; no clear D. Germline V CDR1 and CDR2: MNHEY, SVGAGI. The CDR3 spans 13 residues. V lost 2 bases and J lost 7, with 9 bases in between. The CDR3 DNA sequence: TGTGCCAGCAGTTACGCGGACGGGAACATTCAGTACTTC. As protein: CASSYADGNIQYF.

The chain carries TRBV28 and TRBJ2-5; TRBD1 matches at 10 bases. V trimming: 4 bases; J trimming: 5 bases; junction bases outside the gene matches: 10. This CDR3 has 16 residues. In germline, CDR1 is MDHEN, CDR2 SYDVKM. CDR3 nucleotides: TGTGCCAGCAGTTCTCTTGGGACAGGGGACATGGAGACCCAGTACTTC. Translating it yields CASSSLGTGDMETQYF.

This clonotype occurred many times. The chain couples TRBV28 to TRBJ2-7; D call uncertain. CDR1 and CDR2 (germline): MDHEN, SYDVKM. The CDR3 extends over 13 amino acids. V lost 2 bases and J 4 bases, leaving 9 bases between the germline ends. The CDR3 loop is CASSLGPLYEQYF. As DNA, the CDR3 is TGTGCCAGCAGTTTAGGACCGCTTTACGAGCAGTACTTC.

This clonotype appeared many times. This chain joins TRBV18 and TRBJ2-5, with D unresolved. The CDR3 spans 14 residues. Germline values: CDR1 KGHSH, CDR2 LQKENI. V was pared by 0 bases and J by 1 base, with 6 bases between. For the CDR3, the DNA is TGTGCCAGCTCACCACCGCAGACCCAAGAGACCCAGTACTTC. Protein sequence: CASSPPQTQETQYF.

CDR3 DNA sequence: TGTGCCAGCAGCTTAGCGGCGGCAGGCCAAGAGACCCAGTACTTC. This codes for CASSLAAAGQETQYF. The chain joins TRBV7-2 to TRBJ2-5; D is ambiguous. Trimming left V 0 bases short and J 1 base short, with 9 bases between. There are 15 residues in the CDR3. Germline assignment: CDR1 SGHTA and CDR2 FQGNSA.

This clonotype was observed once. V is TRBV10-3 and J is TRBJ2-6; D is perhaps TRBD1 (7 bases). The germline gives CDR1 ENHRY, CDR2 SYGVKD. V was clipped by 10 bases and J by 2 bases, with 12 bases between them. This CDR3 is built from 14 residues. As DNA, the CDR3 is TGTGCCACAACAGGGGAGGCTGGGGCCAACGTCCTGACTTTC. This codes for CATTGEAGANVLTF.

This clonotype was observed once. The J gene is TRBJ1-5, the V gene TRBV6-2 or TRBV6-3, with 7 bases fitting TRBD1. Germline V lookup: CDR1 MNHEY, CDR2 SVGEGT. The CDR3 runs 15 residues. Trimming removed 0 bases from V and 9 bases from J; junction bases left unmatched: 8. The CDR3 DNA reads TGTGCCAGCAGTTACTCCACCGGGACAGCCGCGCCCCAGCATTTT. Encoded protein: CASSYSTGTAAPQHF.

The chain combines TRBV7-2 with TRBJ1-2; D gene uncertain. V was cut by 6 bases and J by 8 bases, with 22 bases left in between. Per the germline V gene, CDR1 is SGHTA and CDR2 is FQGNSA. The length of the CDR3 is 15 residues. CDR3: CASSFGLDLGGGYTF. DNA of the CDR3: TGTGCCAGCAGTTTTGGTCTTGATCTGGGTGGCGGCTACACCTTC. Variable domain in full (rest from reference TRBV7-2 and TRBJ1-2): GAGVSQSPSNKVTEKGKDVELRCDPISGHTALYWYRQSLGQGLEFLIYFQGNSAPDKSGLPSDRFSAERTGGSVSTLTIQRTQQEDSAVYLCASSFGLDLGGGYTFGSGTRLTVV.

This clonotype appeared many times. The CDR3 reads CSAYSPGNTIYF. The CDR3 DNA reads TGCAGTGCTTACAGCCCTGGAAACACCATATATTTT. The chain joins TRBV20-1 to TRBJ1-3, with unresolved D. The germline V and J ends were trimmed by 5 bases and 2 bases, with 7 bases remaining between them. Germline CDR1 and CDR2: DFQATT and SNEGSKA (reference sequence). The CDR3 contains 12 residues.

There are many counts of this clonotype. V and J are TRBV6-1 and TRBJ1-2; 7 nucleotides align to TRBD1. J lost 2 bases, V lost 6 bases, and 12 bases had no gene match. The CDR3 has 16 amino acids. Germline CDR1 is MNHNS and CDR2 is SASEGT. The CDR3 DNA follows: TGTGCCAGCAGCTCCCCTCGACAGGGACGCAACTATGGCTACACCTTC. Its translation is CASSSPRQGRNYGYTF.

J is TRBJ2-5 and V is TRBV28; D uncertain. The CDR3 runs to 13 residues. Germline-derived CDR1 and CDR2 are MDHEN and SYDVKM. V gave up 4 bases and J gave up 4 bases, with 10 bases separating them. CDR3 in DNA: TGTGCCAGCAGTTGGGGTAGAGGAGAGACCCAGTACTTC. Protein: CASSWGRGETQYF.